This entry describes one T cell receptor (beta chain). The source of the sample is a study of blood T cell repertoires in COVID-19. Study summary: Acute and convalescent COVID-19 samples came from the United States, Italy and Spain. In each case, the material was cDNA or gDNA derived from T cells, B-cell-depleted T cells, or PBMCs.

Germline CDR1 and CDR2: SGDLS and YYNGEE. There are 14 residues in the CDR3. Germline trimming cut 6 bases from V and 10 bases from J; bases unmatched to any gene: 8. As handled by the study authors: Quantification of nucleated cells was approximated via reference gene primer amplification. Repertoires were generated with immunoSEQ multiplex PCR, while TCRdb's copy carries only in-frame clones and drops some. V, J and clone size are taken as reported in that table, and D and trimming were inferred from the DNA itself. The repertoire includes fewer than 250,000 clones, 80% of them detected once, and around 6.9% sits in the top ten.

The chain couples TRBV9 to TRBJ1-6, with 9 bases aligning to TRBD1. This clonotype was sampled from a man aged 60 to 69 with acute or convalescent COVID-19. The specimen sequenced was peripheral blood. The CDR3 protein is CASNRQGGDSPLHF. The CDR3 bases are TGTGCCAGCAACCGACAGGGGGGCGACTCACCCCTCCACTTT.